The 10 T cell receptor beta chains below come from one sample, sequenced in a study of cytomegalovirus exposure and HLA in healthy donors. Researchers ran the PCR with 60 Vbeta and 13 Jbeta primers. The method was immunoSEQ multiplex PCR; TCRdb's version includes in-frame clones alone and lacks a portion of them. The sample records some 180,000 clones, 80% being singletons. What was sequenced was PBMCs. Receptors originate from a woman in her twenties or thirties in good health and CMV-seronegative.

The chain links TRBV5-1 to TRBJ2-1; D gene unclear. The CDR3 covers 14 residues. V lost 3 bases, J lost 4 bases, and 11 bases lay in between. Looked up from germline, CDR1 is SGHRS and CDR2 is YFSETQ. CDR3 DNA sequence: TGCGCCAGCAGCTCCCGTGGTCTATACAATGAGCAGTTCTTC. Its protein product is CASSSRGLYNEQFF.

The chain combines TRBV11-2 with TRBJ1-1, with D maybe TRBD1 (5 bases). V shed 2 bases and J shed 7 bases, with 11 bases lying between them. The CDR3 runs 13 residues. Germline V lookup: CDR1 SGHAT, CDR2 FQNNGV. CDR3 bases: TGTGCCAGCAGCTTATCCCAGGGCGGTGAAGCTTTCTTT. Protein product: CASSLSQGGEAFF.

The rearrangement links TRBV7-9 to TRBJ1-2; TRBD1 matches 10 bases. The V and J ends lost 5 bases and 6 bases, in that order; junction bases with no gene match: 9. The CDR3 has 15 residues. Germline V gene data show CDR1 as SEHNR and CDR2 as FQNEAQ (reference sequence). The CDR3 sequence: CASSRTGGGLDGYTF. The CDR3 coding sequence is TGTGCCAGCAGCCGGACAGGGGGAGGGCTTGATGGCTACACCTTC.

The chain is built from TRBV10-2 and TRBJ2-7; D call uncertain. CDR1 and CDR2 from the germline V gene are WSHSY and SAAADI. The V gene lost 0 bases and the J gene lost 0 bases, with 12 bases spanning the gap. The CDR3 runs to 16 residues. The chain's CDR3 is CASSESWPPGSYEQYF. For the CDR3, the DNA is TGCGCCAGCAGTGAGTCGTGGCCCCCGGGCTCCTACGAGCAGTACTTC.

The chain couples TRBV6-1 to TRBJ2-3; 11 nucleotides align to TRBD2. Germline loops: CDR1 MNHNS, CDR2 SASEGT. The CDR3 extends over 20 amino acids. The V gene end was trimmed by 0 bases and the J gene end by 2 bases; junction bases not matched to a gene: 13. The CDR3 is CASSEAVRWGLAVNTDTQYF. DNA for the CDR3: TGTGCCAGCAGTGAAGCGGTCCGTTGGGGACTAGCGGTAAACACAGATACGCAGTATTTT.

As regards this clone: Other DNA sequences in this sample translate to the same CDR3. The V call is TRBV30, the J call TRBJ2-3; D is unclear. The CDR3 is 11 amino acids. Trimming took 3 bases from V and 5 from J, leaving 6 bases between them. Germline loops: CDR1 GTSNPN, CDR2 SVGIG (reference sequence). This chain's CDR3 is CAWSLLDTQYF. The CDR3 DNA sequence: TGTGCCTGGAGCCTTCTAGATACGCAGTATTTT.

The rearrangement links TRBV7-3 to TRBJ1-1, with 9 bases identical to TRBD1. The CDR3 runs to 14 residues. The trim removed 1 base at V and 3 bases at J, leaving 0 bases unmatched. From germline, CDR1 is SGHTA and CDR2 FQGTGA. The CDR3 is CASSLRDRDTEAFF. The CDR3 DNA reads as TGTGCCAGCAGCTTAAGGGACAGGGACACTGAAGCTTTCTTT.

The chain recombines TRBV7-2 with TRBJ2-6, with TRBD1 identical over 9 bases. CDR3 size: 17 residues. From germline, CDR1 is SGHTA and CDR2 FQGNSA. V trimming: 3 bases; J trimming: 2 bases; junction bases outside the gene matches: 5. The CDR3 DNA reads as TGTGCCAGCAGCTTCGGGACAGGGACTACTGGGGCCAACGTCCTGACTTTC. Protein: CASSFGTGTTGANVLTF.

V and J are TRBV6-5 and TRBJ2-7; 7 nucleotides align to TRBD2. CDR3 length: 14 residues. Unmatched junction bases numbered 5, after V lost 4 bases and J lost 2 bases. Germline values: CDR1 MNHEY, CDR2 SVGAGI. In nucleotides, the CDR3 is TGTGCCAGCAGTTGGACTAGAGATGCCTACGAGCAGTACTTC. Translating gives CASSWTRDAYEQYF.

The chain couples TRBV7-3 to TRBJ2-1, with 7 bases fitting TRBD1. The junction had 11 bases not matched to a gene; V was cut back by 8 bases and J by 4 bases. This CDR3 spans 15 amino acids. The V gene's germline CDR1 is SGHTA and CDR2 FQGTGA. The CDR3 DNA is TGTGCCAGCTCTTTTAACCCGACAGGGTACAATGAGCAGTTCTTC. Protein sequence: CASSFNPTGYNEQFF.